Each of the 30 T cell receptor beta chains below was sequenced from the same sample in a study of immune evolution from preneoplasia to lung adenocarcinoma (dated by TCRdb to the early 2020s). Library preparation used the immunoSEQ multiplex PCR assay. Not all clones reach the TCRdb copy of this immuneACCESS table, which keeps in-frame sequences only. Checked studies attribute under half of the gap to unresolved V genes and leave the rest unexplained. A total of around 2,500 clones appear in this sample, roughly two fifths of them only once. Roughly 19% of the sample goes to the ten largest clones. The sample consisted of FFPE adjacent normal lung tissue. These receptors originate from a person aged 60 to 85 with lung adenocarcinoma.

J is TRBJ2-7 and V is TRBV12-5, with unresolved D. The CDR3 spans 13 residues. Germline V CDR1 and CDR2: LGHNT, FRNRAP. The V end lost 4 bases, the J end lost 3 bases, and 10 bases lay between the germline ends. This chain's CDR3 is CASGWIWDYEQYF. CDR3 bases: TGTGCTAGTGGTTGGATATGGGACTACGAGCAGTACTTC.

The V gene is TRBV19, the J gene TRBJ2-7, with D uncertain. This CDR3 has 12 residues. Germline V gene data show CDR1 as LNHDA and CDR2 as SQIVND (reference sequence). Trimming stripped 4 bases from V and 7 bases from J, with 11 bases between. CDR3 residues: CASSTDLGEQYF. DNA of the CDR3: TGTGCCAGTAGTACTGACTTGGGGGAGCAGTACTTC.

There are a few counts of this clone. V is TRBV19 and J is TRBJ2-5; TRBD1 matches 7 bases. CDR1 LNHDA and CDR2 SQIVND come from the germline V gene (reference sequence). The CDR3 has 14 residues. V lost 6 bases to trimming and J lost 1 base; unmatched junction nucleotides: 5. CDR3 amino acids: CASSLDRLQETQYF. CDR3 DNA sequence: TGTGCCAGTAGCCTGGACAGGCTCCAAGAGACCCAGTACTTC.

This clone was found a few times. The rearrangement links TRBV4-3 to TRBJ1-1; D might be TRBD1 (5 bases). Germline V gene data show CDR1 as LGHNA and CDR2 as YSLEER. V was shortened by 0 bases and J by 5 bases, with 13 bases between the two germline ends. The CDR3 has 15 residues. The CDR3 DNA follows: TGCGCCAGCAGCCAAGAAGACACAGGAGGGACTGAAGCTTTCTTT. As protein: CASSQEDTGGTEAFF.

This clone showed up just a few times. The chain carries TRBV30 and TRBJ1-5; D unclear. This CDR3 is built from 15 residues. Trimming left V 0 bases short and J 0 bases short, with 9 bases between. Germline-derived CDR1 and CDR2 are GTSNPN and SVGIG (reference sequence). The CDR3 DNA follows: TGTGCCTGGAGTGTACTAGGAAATAGCAATCAGCCCCAGCATTTT. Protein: CAWSVLGNSNQPQHF.

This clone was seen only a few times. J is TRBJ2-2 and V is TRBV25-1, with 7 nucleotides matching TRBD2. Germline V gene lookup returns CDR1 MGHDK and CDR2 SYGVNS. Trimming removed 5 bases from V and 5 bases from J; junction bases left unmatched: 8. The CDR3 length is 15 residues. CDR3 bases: TGTGCCAGCAGTTTAAGGGAGGGCCGGACCGGGGAGCTGTTTTTT. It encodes CASSLREGRTGELFF.

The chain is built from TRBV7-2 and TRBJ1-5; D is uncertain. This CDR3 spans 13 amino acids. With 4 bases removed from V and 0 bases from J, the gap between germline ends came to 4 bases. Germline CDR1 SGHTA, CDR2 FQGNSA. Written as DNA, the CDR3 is TGTGCCAGCAGCTCATATAGCAATCAGCCCCAGCATTTT. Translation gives CASSSYSNQPQHF.

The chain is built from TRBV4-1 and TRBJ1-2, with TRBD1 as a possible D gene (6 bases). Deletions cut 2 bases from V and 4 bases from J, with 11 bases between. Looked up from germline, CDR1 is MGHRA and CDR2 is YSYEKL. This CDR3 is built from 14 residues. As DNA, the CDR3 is TGCGCCAGCAGCCAACCGGACAGCGTCTATGGCTACACCTTC. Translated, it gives CASSQPDSVYGYTF.

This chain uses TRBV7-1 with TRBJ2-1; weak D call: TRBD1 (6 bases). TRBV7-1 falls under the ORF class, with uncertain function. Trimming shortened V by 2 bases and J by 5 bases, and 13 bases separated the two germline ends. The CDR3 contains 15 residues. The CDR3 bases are TGTGCCAGCAGCTCAAGGCAGGGGATGAACAATGAGCAGTTCTTC. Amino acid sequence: CASSSRQGMNNEQFF.

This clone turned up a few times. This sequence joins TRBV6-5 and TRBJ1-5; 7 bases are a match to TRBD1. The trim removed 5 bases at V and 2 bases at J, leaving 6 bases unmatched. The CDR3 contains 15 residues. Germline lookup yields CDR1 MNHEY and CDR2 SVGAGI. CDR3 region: CASSQKTGRNQPQHF. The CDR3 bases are TGTGCCAGCAGTCAGAAGACAGGGCGCAATCAGCCCCAGCATTTT.

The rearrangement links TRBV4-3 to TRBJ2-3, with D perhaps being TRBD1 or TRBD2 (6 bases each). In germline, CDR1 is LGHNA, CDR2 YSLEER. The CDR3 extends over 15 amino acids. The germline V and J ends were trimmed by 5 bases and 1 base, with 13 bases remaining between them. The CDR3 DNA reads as TGCGCCAGCAGCTCCGGGGGCGCGGGCACAGATACGCAGTATTTT. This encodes CASSSGGAGTDTQYF.

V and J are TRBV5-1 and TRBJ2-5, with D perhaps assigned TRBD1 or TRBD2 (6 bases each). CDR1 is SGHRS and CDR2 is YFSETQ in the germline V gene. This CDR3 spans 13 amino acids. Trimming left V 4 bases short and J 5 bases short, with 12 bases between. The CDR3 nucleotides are TGCGCCAGCAGCGTAAAAGGGGGGGAGACCCAGTACTTC. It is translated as CASSVKGGETQYF.

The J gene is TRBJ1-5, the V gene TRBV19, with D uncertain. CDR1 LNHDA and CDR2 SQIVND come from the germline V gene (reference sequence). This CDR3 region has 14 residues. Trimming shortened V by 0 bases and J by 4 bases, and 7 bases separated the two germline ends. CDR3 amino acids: CASSIEGWNQPQHF. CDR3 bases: TGTGCCAGTAGTATAGAGGGTTGGAATCAGCCCCAGCATTTT. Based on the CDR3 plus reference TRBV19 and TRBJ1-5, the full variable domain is DGGITQSPKYLFRKEGQNVTLSCEQNLNHDAMYWYRQDPGQGLRLIYYSQIVNDFQKGDIAEGYSVSREKKESFPLTVTSAQKNPTAFYLCASSIEGWNQPQHFGDGTRLSIL.

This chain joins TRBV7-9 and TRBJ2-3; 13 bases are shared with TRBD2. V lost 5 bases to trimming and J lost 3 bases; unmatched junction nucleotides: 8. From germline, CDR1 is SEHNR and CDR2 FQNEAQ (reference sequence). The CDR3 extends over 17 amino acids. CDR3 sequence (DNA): TGTGCCAGCAGCCCCAGGACTAGCGGGAGTGGGACAGATACGCAGTATTTT. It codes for CASSPRTSGSGTDTQYF.

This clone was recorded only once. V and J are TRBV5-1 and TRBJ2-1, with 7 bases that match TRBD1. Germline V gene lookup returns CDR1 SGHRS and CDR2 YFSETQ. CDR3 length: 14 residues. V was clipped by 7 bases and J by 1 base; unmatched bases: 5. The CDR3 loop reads CASSDRRSYNEQFF. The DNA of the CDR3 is TGCGCCAGCTCGGACAGGCGATCCTACAATGAGCAGTTCTTC.

CDR3 region: CASSTRQEGANYGYTF. DNA of the CDR3: TGTGCCAGCTCAACTAGACAGGAGGGGGCTAACTATGGCTACACCTTC. V and J are TRBV18 and TRBJ1-2; a possible D gene is TRBD1 (6 bases). V dropped 5 bases and J dropped 0 bases, with 16 bases sitting between them. The CDR3 contains 16 residues. Germline CDR1 reads KGHSH; CDR2 reads LQKENI.

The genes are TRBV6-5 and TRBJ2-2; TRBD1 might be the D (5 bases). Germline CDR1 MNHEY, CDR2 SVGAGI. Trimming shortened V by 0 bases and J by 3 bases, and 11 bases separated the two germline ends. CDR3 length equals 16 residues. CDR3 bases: TGTGCCAGCAGTTACTCAGACCAGGGTTACACCGGGGAGCTGTTTTTT. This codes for CASSYSDQGYTGELFF.

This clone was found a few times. The CDR3 sequence is CASSPRDGGNYGYTF. CDR3 DNA: TGTGCCAGCTCACCCCGGGACGGGGGTAACTATGGCTACACCTTC. The rearrangement uses TRBV18 and TRBJ1-2; weak D call: TRBD1 (5 bases). The CDR3 consists of 15 residues. Germline CDR1 is KGHSH and CDR2 is LQKENI. Trimming left V 3 bases short and J 1 base short, with 12 bases between. The full variable domain, with the rest looked up from reference TRBV18 and TRBJ1-2, is NAGVMQNPRHLVRRRGQEARLRCSPMKGHSHVYWYRQLPEEGLKFMVYLQKENIIDESGMPKERFSAEFPKEGPSILRIQQVVRGDSAAYFCASSPRDGGNYGYTFGSGTRLTVV.

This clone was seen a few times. The CDR3: CSVWTSGRYEQYF. CDR3 DNA: TGCAGCGTTTGGACTAGCGGGCGCTACGAGCAGTACTTC. The chain is built from TRBV29-1 and TRBJ2-7; 11 bases are shared with TRBD2. Per the germline V gene, CDR1 is SQVTM and CDR2 is ANQGSEA. The length of the CDR3 is 13 residues. Losses at the gene ends were 5 bases for V and 3 bases for J; bases not matched to a gene: 3.

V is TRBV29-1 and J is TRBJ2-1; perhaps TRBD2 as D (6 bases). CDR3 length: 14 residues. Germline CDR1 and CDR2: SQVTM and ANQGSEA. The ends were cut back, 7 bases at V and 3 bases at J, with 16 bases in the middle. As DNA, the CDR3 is TGCAGCGGCGGGGCCTGGGATTTCTACAATGAGCAGTTCTTC. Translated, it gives CSGGAWDFYNEQFF.

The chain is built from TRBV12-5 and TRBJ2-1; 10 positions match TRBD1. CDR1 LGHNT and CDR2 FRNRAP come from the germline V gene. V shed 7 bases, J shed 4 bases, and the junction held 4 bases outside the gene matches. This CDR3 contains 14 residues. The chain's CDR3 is CASVGGQGYNEQFF. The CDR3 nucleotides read TGTGCTAGTGTCGGGGGACAGGGGTACAATGAGCAGTTCTTC.

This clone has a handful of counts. The CDR3 region is CASRQGVGVTQYF. The CDR3 bases are TGTGCCAGCAGACAGGGTGTTGGAGTGACCCAGTACTTC. The chain has TRBV6-5 and TRBJ2-5; maybe TRBD1 (6 bases). In germline, CDR1 is MNHEY, CDR2 SVGAGI. The CDR3 is 13 residues long. Trimming removed 6 bases from V and 7 bases from J, with 15 bases in between.

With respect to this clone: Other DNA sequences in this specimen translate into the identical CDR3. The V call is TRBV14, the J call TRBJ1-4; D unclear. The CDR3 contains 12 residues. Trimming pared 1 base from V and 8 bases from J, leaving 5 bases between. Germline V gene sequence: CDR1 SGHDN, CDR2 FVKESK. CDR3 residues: CASSQGPEKLFF. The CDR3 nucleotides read TGTGCCAGCAGCCAAGGGCCAGAAAAACTGTTTTTT.

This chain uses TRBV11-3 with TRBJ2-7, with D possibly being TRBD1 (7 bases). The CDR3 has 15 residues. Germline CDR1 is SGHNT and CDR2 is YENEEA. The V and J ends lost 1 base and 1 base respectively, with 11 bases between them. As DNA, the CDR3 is TGTGCCAGCAGCTTAGGGGGGGACAGATCCTACGAGCAGTACTTC. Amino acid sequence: CASSLGGDRSYEQYF.

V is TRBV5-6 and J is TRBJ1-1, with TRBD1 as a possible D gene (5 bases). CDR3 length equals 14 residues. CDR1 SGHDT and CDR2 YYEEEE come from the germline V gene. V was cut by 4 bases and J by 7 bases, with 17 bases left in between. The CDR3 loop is CASSPVAGDIEAFF. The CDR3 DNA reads TGTGCCAGCAGCCCCGTTGCGGGGGATATTGAAGCTTTCTTT.

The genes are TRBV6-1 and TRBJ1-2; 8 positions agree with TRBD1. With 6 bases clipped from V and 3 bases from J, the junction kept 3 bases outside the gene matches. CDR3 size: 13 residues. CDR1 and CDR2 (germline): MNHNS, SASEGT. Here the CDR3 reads CASRSTGDYGYTF. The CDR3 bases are TGTGCCAGCAGATCGACAGGGGACTATGGCTACACCTTC.

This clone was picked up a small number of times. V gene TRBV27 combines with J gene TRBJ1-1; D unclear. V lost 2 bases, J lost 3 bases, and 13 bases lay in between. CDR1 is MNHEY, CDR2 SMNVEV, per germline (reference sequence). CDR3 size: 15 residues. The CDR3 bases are TGTGCCAGCAGTTTAACTCTACGGGTAGACACTGAAGCTTTCTTT. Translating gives CASSLTLRVDTEAFF.

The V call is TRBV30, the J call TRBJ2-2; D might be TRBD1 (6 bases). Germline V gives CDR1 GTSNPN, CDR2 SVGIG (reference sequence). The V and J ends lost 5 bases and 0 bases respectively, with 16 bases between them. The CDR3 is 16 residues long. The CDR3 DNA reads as TGTGCCTGGGTCAAGACCGGGACAACGAACACCGGGGAGCTGTTTTTT. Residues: CAWVKTGTTNTGELFF. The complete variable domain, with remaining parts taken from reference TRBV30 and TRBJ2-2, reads SQTIHQWPATLVQPVGSPLSLECTVEGTSNPNLYWYRQAAGRGLQLLFYSVGIGQISSEVPQNLSASRPQDRQFILSSKKLLLSDSGFYLCAWVKTGTTNTGELFFGEGSRLTVL.

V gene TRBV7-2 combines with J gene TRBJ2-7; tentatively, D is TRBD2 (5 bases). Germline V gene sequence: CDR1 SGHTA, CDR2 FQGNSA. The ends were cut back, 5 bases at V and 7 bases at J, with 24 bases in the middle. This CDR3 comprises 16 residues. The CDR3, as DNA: TGTGCCAGCAGCCCCCGGTGGCTAGCACAAGCCCGGGAGCAGTACTTC. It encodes CASSPRWLAQAREQYF.

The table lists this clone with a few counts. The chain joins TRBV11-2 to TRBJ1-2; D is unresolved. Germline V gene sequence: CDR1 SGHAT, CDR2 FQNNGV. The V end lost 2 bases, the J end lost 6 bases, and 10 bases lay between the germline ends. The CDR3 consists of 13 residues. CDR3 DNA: TGTGCCAGCAGCTTACGTCTCCAGGATGGCTACACCTTC. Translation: CASSLRLQDGYTF. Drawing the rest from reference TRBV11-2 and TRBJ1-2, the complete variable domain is EAGVAQSPRYKIIEKRQSVAFWCNPISGHATLYWYQQILGQGPKLLIQFQNNGVVDDSQLPKDRFSAERLKGVDSTLKIQPAKLEDSAVYLCASSLRLQDGYTFGSGTRLTVV.